The next 24 T cell receptor beta chains were all read from a single sample in a study of blood T cell repertoires in COVID-19. Here immunoSEQ multiplex PCR was the method, and the copy in TCRdb shows in-frame clones only, minus some. This sample has roughly 250,000 clones, with 75% to 85% found just once. What was sequenced was peripheral blood. These receptors were taken from a woman aged 70-85 years with acute or convalescent COVID-19.

The rearrangement uses TRBV3-1 (or the pseudogene TRBV3-2) and TRBJ2-5; 8 nucleotides agree with TRBD1. The CDR3 extends over 14 amino acids. The trim removed 1 base at V and 4 bases at J, leaving 2 bases unmatched. Germline V gives CDR1 LGHDT, CDR2 YNNKEL (reference sequence). The CDR3 loop reads CASSQGRGRETQYF. The CDR3 bases are TGTGCCAGCAGCCAAGGCAGGGGGCGAGAGACCCAGTACTTC.

This rearrangement joins TRBV5-5 to TRBJ2-5, with 11 bases that match TRBD1. The CDR3 has 18 residues. CDR1 and CDR2 from the germline V gene are SGHKS and YYEKEE (reference sequence). V lost 4 bases to trimming and J lost 3 bases; unmatched junction nucleotides: 14. In DNA form, the CDR3 reads TGTGCCAGCAGCCCCCATTATCCCCCGGGACAGGGGGAAGAGACCCAGTACTTC. This codes for CASSPHYPPGQGEETQYF.

This chain connects TRBV12-3 or TRBV12-4 to TRBJ2-3, with D maybe TRBD2 (6 bases). V dropped 5 bases and J dropped 4 bases, with 10 bases sitting between them. CDR3 length equals 13 residues. Here the CDR3 DNA reads TGTGCCAGCAGTATCCCGGGGGCAGATACGCAGTATTTT. Translating it yields CASSIPGADTQYF.

The V gene is TRBV4-2, the J gene TRBJ2-5, with 8 bases aligning to TRBD2. CDR1 is LGHNA and CDR2 is YNFKEQ in the germline V gene. V dropped 3 bases and J dropped 4; count of bases not matched to a gene: 4. This CDR3 spans 14 amino acids. CDR3 DNA: TGTGCCAGCAGCCAGGGACTAGTTCGAGAGACCCAGTACTTC. Protein product: CASSQGLVRETQYF.

The genes are TRBV30 and TRBJ1-2; TRBD1 might be the D (5 bases). V was pared by 2 bases and J by 7 bases, with 11 bases between. Germline V gene data show CDR1 as GTSNPN and CDR2 as SVGIG (reference sequence). This CDR3 contains 12 residues. The CDR3 is CAWSWGVSGYTF. CDR3 nucleotide sequence: TGTGCCTGGAGTTGGGGGGTCTCTGGCTACACCTTC.

The gene calls are TRBV11-3 and TRBJ2-5; TRBD2 might be the D (5 bases). The CDR3 has 15 residues. V was trimmed by 5 bases and J by 3 bases, leaving 16 bases between them. CDR1 is SGHNT, CDR2 YENEEA, per germline. CDR3 sequence: CASSPPGRGKETQYF. The CDR3 DNA is TGTGCCAGCAGCCCCCCTGGGAGAGGCAAAGAGACCCAGTACTTC.

CDR3 nucleotides: TGCGCCAGCAACCCAGGGGCCTATGGCTACACCTTC. As protein: CASNPGAYGYTF. The gene calls are TRBV10-2 and TRBJ1-2; weak D call: TRBD1 (6 bases). CDR1 and CDR2 from the germline V gene are WSHSY and SAAADI. CDR3 length equals 12 residues. V was cut by 7 bases and J by 4 bases, with 10 bases left in between.

The sample holds one count of this clone. J is TRBJ1-1 and V is TRBV2, with 9 bases aligning to TRBD1. From germline, CDR1 is SNHLY and CDR2 FYNNEI. The V gene end was trimmed by 6 bases and the J gene end by 4 bases; junction bases not matched to a gene: 9. The CDR3 covers 15 residues. As DNA, the CDR3 is TGTGCCAGCAGGATGGACAGGGGAGTCGGCACTGAAGCTTTCTTT. This translates into CASRMDRGVGTEAFF.

The chain recombines TRBV25-1 with TRBJ1-3; D not resolved. The CDR3 runs to 15 residues. The V gene's germline CDR1 is MGHDK and CDR2 SYGVNS. Trimming removed 1 base from V and 2 bases from J, with 9 bases in between. CDR3 region: CASSESSVAGNTIYF. CDR3 DNA sequence: TGTGCCAGCAGTGAATCTTCGGTTGCTGGAAACACCATATATTTT.

The CDR3 loop reads CASSFGQGSTDTQYF. Written as DNA, the CDR3 is TGTGCCAGCAGTTTCGGACAGGGAAGCACAGATACGCAGTATTTT. The chain recombines TRBV6-6 with TRBJ2-3, with 8 nucleotides matching TRBD1. Per the germline V gene, CDR1 is MNHNY and CDR2 is SVGAGI (reference sequence). The J segment lost 0 bases and the V segment lost 4 bases, leaving 3 bases of the junction unmatched. This CDR3 has 15 amino acids.

This chain joins TRBV6-5 and TRBJ2-5; 9 bases agree with TRBD1. Germline V gives CDR1 MNHEY, CDR2 SVGAGI. V dropped 6 bases and J dropped 6; count of bases not matched to a gene: 8. The CDR3 contains 14 residues. The CDR3 DNA sequence: TGTGCCAGCAGGGGTGGACAGGGGCCCAAGACCCAGTACTTC. It encodes CASRGGQGPKTQYF.

In this sample, this clone turned up once. The chain recombines TRBV19 with TRBJ2-3, with unresolved D. The CDR3 totals 15 residues. From germline, CDR1 is LNHDA and CDR2 SQIVND (reference sequence). V shed 1 base and J shed 2 bases, with 10 bases lying between them. The CDR3 coding sequence is TGTGCCAGTAGTATAGGGGCACGGAACACAGATACGCAGTATTTT. Protein product: CASSIGARNTDTQYF.

The V gene is TRBV6-6, the J gene TRBJ1-1; D is undetermined. The germline V gene encodes CDR1 MNHNY and CDR2 SVGAGI (reference sequence). The CDR3 contains 14 residues. Trimming left V 3 bases short and J 3 bases short, with 11 bases between. The CDR3 DNA sequence: TGTGCCAGCAGTTATGAGGGAAGAGACACTGAAGCTTTCTTT. Its protein product is CASSYEGRDTEAFF.

The rearrangement links TRBV4-1 to TRBJ2-5, with 8 bases aligning to TRBD2. J lost 3 bases, V lost 0 bases, and 6 bases had no gene match. The germline gives CDR1 MGHRA, CDR2 YSYEKL. The CDR3 loop spans 16 amino acids. The CDR3 DNA reads as TGCGCCAGCAGCCAAGATTGGGGACTAGGGAAAGAGACCCAGTACTTC. Translation gives CASSQDWGLGKETQYF.

The V gene is TRBV5-1, the J gene TRBJ2-1; 8 bases align to TRBD1. Germline-derived CDR1 and CDR2 are SGHRS and YFSETQ. Trimming removed 1 base from V and 3 bases from J; junction bases left unmatched: 6. The CDR3 is 16 residues long. The CDR3 loop is CASSLLSGGNYNEQFF. As DNA, the CDR3 is TGCGCCAGCAGCTTGTTGTCAGGGGGCAACTACAATGAGCAGTTCTTC.

This clone was seen more than once but under ten times. This chain uses TRBV27 with TRBJ2-3; no clear D gene. The germline gives CDR1 MNHEY, CDR2 SMNVEV (reference sequence). This CDR3 region has 13 residues. V lost 3 bases, J lost 7 bases, and 11 bases lay in between. CDR3 sequence (DNA): TGTGCCAGCAGTTTTGCCCCACCTAATACGCAGTATTTT. Translated, it gives CASSFAPPNTQYF.

The chain combines TRBV28 with TRBJ1-2; a weak D match, TRBD1 (5 bases). The V gene lost 2 bases and the J gene lost 1 base, with 5 bases spanning the gap. CDR1 MDHEN and CDR2 SYDVKM come from the germline V gene. The CDR3 extends over 13 amino acids. The CDR3 spells CASSLDSNYGYTF. The CDR3 DNA reads as TGTGCCAGCAGTTTAGACAGTAACTATGGCTACACCTTC.

The V gene is TRBV7-9, the J gene TRBJ1-2; D is uncertain. The CDR3 length is 13 residues. Germline V gene sequence: CDR1 SEHNR, CDR2 FQNEAQ (reference sequence). The V and J ends lost 1 base and 8 bases respectively, with 11 bases between them. CDR3 sequence: CASSLDGKGGYTF. The CDR3 region has the DNA TGTGCCAGCAGCTTAGACGGGAAAGGAGGCTACACCTTC.

The chain links TRBV15 to TRBJ2-1, with TRBD2 matching over 9 bases. Germline V gene data show CDR1 as LNHNV and CDR2 as YYDKDF (reference sequence). The CDR3 has 17 amino acids. The junction had 9 bases not matched to a gene; V was cut back by 2 bases and J by 4 bases. In DNA, the CDR3 is TGTGCCACCAGCAGAAAGGATCTTAGCGGGGGTTACAATGAGCAGTTCTTC. Amino acids: CATSRKDLSGGYNEQFF.

The genes are TRBV19 and TRBJ2-5; D is possibly TRBD1 (6 bases). V lost 3 bases and J 2 bases, leaving 19 bases between the germline ends. The germline V gene has CDR1 LNHDA and CDR2 SQIVND (reference sequence). The CDR3 loop spans 17 amino acids. The CDR3 coding sequence is TGTGCCAGTAGTATCACCTTTACAGGGCGGCCTCAAGAGACCCAGTACTTC. This sequence encodes CASSITFTGRPQETQYF.

This rearrangement joins TRBV10-3 to TRBJ2-1; 13 bases are shared with TRBD2. Germline CDR1 and CDR2: ENHRY and SYGVKD. V lost 8 bases to trimming and J lost 5 bases; unmatched junction nucleotides: 0. There are 13 residues in the CDR3. The CDR3 DNA is TGTGCCATCGGGACTAGCGGGGACAATGAGCAGTTCTTC. It encodes CAIGTSGDNEQFF.

With respect to this clone: The identical CDR3 is also encoded by other nucleotide sequences in the sample. This chain connects TRBV6-2 or TRBV6-3 to TRBJ2-7; 7 bases align to TRBD1. Germline lookup yields CDR1 MNHEY and CDR2 SVGEGT. The CDR3 covers 14 residues. V trimming: 2 bases; J trimming: 0 bases; junction bases outside the gene matches: 1. The CDR3 sequence: CASSYDRVSYEQYF. The DNA for the CDR3 is TGTGCCAGCAGTTACGACAGGGTCTCCTACGAGCAGTACTTC.

This sequence joins TRBV4-3 and TRBJ1-1; D remains ambiguous. This CDR3 is built from 15 residues. Per germline, CDR1 LGHNA and CDR2 YSLEER. The V end lost 1 base, the J end lost 7 bases, and 16 bases lay between the germline ends. The CDR3 bases are TGCGCCAGCAGCCAAGGAGCCGGAAACAGCCTTGAAGCTTTCTTT. It is translated as CASSQGAGNSLEAFF.

The chain recombines TRBV5-4 with TRBJ1-4; unclear D gene. Germline assignment: CDR1 SGHNT and CDR2 YYREEE (reference sequence). This CDR3 is 15 amino acids long. V dropped 4 bases and J dropped 2 bases, with 12 bases sitting between them. The DNA for the CDR3 is TGTGCCAGCAGCCTGGGAGGGAGTACTAATGAAAAACTGTTTTTT. It specifies CASSLGGSTNEKLFF.